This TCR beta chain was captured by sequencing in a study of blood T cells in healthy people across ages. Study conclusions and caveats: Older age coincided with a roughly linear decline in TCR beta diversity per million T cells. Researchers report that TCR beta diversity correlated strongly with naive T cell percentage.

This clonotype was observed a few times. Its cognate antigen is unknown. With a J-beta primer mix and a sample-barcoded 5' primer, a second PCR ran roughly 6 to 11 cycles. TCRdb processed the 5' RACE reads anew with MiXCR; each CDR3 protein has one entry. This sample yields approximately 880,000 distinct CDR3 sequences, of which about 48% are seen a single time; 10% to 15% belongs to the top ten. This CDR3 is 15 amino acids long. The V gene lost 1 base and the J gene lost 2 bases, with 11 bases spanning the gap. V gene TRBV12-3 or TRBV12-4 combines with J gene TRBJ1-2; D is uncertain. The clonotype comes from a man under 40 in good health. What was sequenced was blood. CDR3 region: CASSLEVLRNYGYTF. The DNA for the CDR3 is TGTGCCAGCAGTTTAGAGGTTCTCAGAAACTATGGCTACACCTTC.